The present T cell receptor (beta chain) was sequenced within a study of blood T cell repertoires in COVID-19. Whole-study context: Italy, Spain and the United States were the sources of the convalescent and acute COVID-19 samples.

Followed longitudinally, the Seattle patients had been enrolled during active infection. TCRdb's table, derived via immunoSEQ multiplex PCR, lists solely in-frame clones and lacks some. The table lists about 97,000 clones, about 86% of them singletons. This CDR3 is 16 amino acids long. Per germline, CDR1 SGHRS and CDR2 YFSETQ. Trimming left V 1 base short and J 0 bases short, with 14 bases between. V is TRBV5-1 and J is TRBJ2-7, with D maybe TRBD1 (6 bases). The origin of this receptor is a man between 45 and 60 years old with COVID-19, enrolled during active disease. Sequenced: peripheral blood. The CDR3 nucleotides are TGCGCCAGCAGCTTGTCTTCCCCCAGGGGCTCCTACGAGCAGTACTTC. Encoded protein: CASSLSSPRGSYEQYF.